The clone carrying this T cell receptor (beta chain) has a handful of counts. In the authors' methods: Amplification from reference gene primers served as the basis for estimated nucleated cell counts. Repertoires were generated with immunoSEQ multiplex PCR, while TCRdb's copy carries only in-frame clones and drops some. V, J and clone size derive from that table, while D and trimming were established from the DNA sequence. The sample records more than 85,000 clones, 65% to 90% being singletons. These data originate in a study of blood T cell repertoires in COVID-19. Study-wide context: Some COVID-19 samples were acute and others convalescent; all came from the United States, Italy and Spain.

Trimming stripped 6 bases from V and 0 bases from J, with 15 bases between. The CDR3 consists of 16 residues. Per the germline V gene, CDR1 is MNHEY and CDR2 is SVGEGT. This receptor was identified in an elderly woman with active or convalescent COVID-19. The gene calls are TRBV6-2 or TRBV6-3 and TRBJ2-1, with D maybe TRBD2 (5 bases). The specimen sequenced was peripheral blood. The DNA for the CDR3 is TGTGCCAGCAGCAAGGACTCCTCGAGCTCCTACAATGAGCAGTTCTTC. This codes for CASSKDSSSSYNEQFF.